This TCR beta chain was profiled in a study of molecular identifiers for immune sequencing clone quantification. Points from the study as a whole: Whereas naive cells kept under 1% of molecules in clones above 20 RNA copies, such clones held over 99% in effectors. Spike-in Jurkat TCR RNA from a single cell reportedly registered among approximately 900,000 naive cells.

Trimming stripped 5 bases from V and 5 bases from J, with 21 bases between. CDR1 SEHNR and CDR2 FQNEAQ come from the germline V gene (reference sequence). The CDR3 sequence is 17 residues long. Previously described methods and listed TCR primers produced bulk TCR libraries. TCRdb reprocessed the PCR reads via MiXCR and lists one record per CDR3 protein. The sample includes about 630,000 distinct CDR3 sequences, roughly 25% of them seen just once. A word on this clonotype: The target antigen is unknown.

The sequenced material came from naive CD8+ T cells from blood, with Jurkat cell RNA spiked in. The subset: FACS-sorted CD8+CD4-CCR7+CD45RA+ naive T cells. The source of this sequence is a human donor in good health. Some libraries in this study had Jurkat cell RNA spiked in. The V call is TRBV7-9, the J call TRBJ2-2; D assignment may be TRBD1 or TRBD2 (5 bases each). CDR3 in amino acids: CASSPGTVQWGTGELFF. The CDR3 DNA is TGTGCCAGCAGCCCAGGGACCGTGCAATGGGGTACCGGGGAGCTGTTTTTT.